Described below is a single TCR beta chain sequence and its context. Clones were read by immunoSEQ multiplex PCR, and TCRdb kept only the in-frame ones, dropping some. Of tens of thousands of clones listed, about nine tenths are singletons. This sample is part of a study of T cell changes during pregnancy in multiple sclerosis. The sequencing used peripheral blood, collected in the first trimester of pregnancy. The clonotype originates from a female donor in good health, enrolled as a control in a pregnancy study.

The CDR3 coding sequence is TGTGCCAGCAGCCAAGAGGGGACAGGGAGTAACTATGGCTACACCTTC. Protein: CASSQEGTGSNYGYTF. This rearrangement joins TRBV4-2 to TRBJ1-2, with TRBD1 matching 9 bases. The V segment lost 0 bases and the J segment 1 base; nucleotides outside the gene matches: 3. The CDR3 length is 16 residues. Germline loops: CDR1 LGHNA, CDR2 YNFKEQ.